The 9 T cell receptor beta chains below come from one sample, sequenced in a study of regulatory T cells in long-lasting Graves disease. Relying on iRepertoire HTBI primers and Arm-PCR of CDR3 regions, the team built TCR beta libraries. TCRdb re-called the multiplex PCR reads through MiXCR, storing one row per CDR3 protein. This sample has fewer than 550,000 distinct CDR3 sequences; roughly a sixth occur once, and the top ten carry just under 25%. Sample time point: newly diagnosed GD, antithyroid drugs for less than 3 months. RNA isolated from PBMCs was used to make the TCR library. The data also belong to a second study, concerning T cells in Graves' hyperthyroidism and ophthalmopathy.

The sample was peripheral blood mononuclear cells (PBMCs), taken at new diagnosis, from a patient treated with antithyroid drugs. The receptors were gathered from a woman aged 35-65 years with Graves disease.

There are many counts of this clonotype. The gene calls are TRBV20-1 and TRBJ2-7, with D uncertain. The CDR3 has 12 residues. In germline, CDR1 is DFQATT, CDR2 SNEGSKA (reference sequence). V dropped 3 bases and J dropped 6 bases, with 12 bases sitting between them. In DNA, the CDR3 is TGCAGTGCTAGTCCCGGGTTGGTCGAGCAGTACTTC. It yields the protein CSASPGLVEQYF.

Only a few counts were recorded for this clonotype. V usage is TRBV4-2 and J usage is TRBJ2-2; no firm D call. Trimming stripped 0 bases from V and 1 base from J, with 9 bases between. The CDR3 runs to 16 residues. Looked up from germline, CDR1 is LGHNA and CDR2 is YNFKEQ. For the CDR3, the DNA is TGTGCCAGCAGCCAAGATCTGGTGGGGAACACCGGGGAGCTGTTTTTT. It translates to CASSQDLVGNTGELFF.

The J gene is TRBJ2-7, the V gene TRBV19; 8 nucleotides line up with TRBD2. Germline V gives CDR1 LNHDA, CDR2 SQIVND (reference sequence). The CDR3 spans 14 residues. After removal of 11 bases from V and 2 bases from J, the junction contained 11 bases not matched to a gene. The CDR3 spells CAGPPGGHTYEQYF. In nucleotides, the CDR3 is TGTGCCGGCCCTCCGGGGGGGCATACCTACGAGCAGTACTTC.

This clonotype has a handful of counts. An end of the junction differs from the germline gene, which may be a read error. J is TRBJ1-1 and V is TRBV2; TRBD1 aligns across 7 bases. Germline V gene data show CDR1 as SNHLY and CDR2 as FYNNEI. This CDR3 has 15 amino acids. The CDR3 DNA sequence: TGTACCAGCAGTGAGGGGGCCGTGGGGGAAGCTGAAGCTTTCTTT. Protein sequence: CTSSEGAVGEAEAFF. Full variable domain (rest looked up from reference TRBV2 and TRBJ1-1): EPEVTQTPSHQVTQMGQEVILRCVPISNHLYFYWYRQILGQKVEFLVSFYNNEISEKSEIFDDQFSVERPDGSNFTLKIRSTKLEDSAMYFCTSSEGAVGEAEAFFGQGTRLTVV.

This sequence joins TRBV29-1 and TRBJ2-5; 9 positions agree with TRBD1. This CDR3 has 14 residues. With 4 bases clipped from V and 5 bases from J, the junction kept 8 bases outside the gene matches. Germline V gives CDR1 SQVTM, CDR2 ANQGSEA. Here the CDR3 DNA reads TGCAGCGTTGCGGGACAGGGAGATTGGGAGACCCAGTACTTC. Translated: CSVAGQGDWETQYF.

A few counts support this clonotype. The chain joins TRBV7-9 to TRBJ1-4; D gene ambiguous. Germline V CDR1 and CDR2: SEHNR, FQNEAQ (reference sequence). This CDR3 spans 12 amino acids. Trimming removed 4 bases from V and 8 bases from J, with 8 bases in between. This CDR3 is CASSSVGEKLFF. DNA of the CDR3: TGTGCCAGCAGCTCAGTAGGAGAAAAACTGTTTTTT.

This clonotype showed up many times. The chain carries TRBV12-3 or TRBV12-4 and TRBJ2-3, with unresolved D. Trimming left V 6 bases short and J 2 bases short, with 9 bases between. The CDR3 runs 13 residues. CDR3 loop: CASSPNPTDTQYF. DNA for the CDR3: TGTGCCAGCAGCCCTAACCCCACAGATACGCAGTATTTT.

This chain connects TRBV20-1 to TRBJ2-1; the D is unclear. Germline CDR1 is DFQATT and CDR2 is SNEGSKA (reference sequence). Trimming took off 4 bases at V and 7 bases at J, with 8 bases between the two ends. The CDR3 extends over 11 amino acids. This CDR3 is CSATDGNEQFF. The CDR3 nucleotides are TGCAGTGCTACGGACGGAAATGAGCAGTTCTTC.

In its sample, this clonotype was seen many times. DNA for the CDR3: TGTGCCAGCAGCACAAGGGACAGGGGATGGGAAAAACTGTTTTTT. Protein sequence: CASSTRDRGWEKLFF. This chain uses TRBV5-5 with TRBJ1-4; TRBD1 aligns across 10 bases. This CDR3 is built from 15 residues. With V trimmed by 4 bases and J by 8 bases, 8 bases remained unmatched. Germline V gene data show CDR1 as SGHKS and CDR2 as YYEKEE (reference sequence). Full variable domain (missing parts from reference TRBV5-5 and TRBJ1-4): DAGVTQSPTHLIKTRGQQVTLRCSPISGHKSVSWYQQVLGQGPQFIFQYYEKEERGRGNFPDRFSARQFPNYSSELNVNALLLGDSALYLCASSTRDRGWEKLFFGSGTQLSVL.